Shown below are 10 T cell receptor beta chains from a single sample sequenced in a study of post-analysis software for immune sequencing data. Study results and limitations: With TRBV5-6, TRBV5-1 and TRBV20-1 included, about five TRBV segments were more frequent in patients than in controls.

Unique molecular identifiers were present in the TCR beta cDNA libraries. TCRdb fed the PCR reads into MiXCR, producing one record per CDR3 protein. The sample shows approximately 730,000 distinct CDR3 sequences, 46% of them seen only once. Their antigens are not known. Sequenced material: blood. Receptor source: a girl between 5 and 17 years old with multiple sclerosis.

By proportion, this clonotype is medium-sized. The rearrangement uses TRBV20-1 and TRBJ2-1; D ambiguous. Germline CDR1 is DFQATT and CDR2 is SNEGSKA (reference sequence). V dropped 4 bases and J dropped 9 bases, with 7 bases sitting between them. The CDR3 has 10 amino acids. The CDR3 DNA reads TGCAGTGCTACGGACCTTGAGCAGTTCTTC. Amino acids: CSATDLEQFF.

This clonotype was detected a few times. The chain employs TRBV20-1 and TRBJ2-7; D perhaps matches TRBD1 (6 bases). In germline, CDR1 is DFQATT, CDR2 SNEGSKA (reference sequence). The CDR3 loop spans 11 amino acids. Trimming removed 5 bases at V and 4 bases at J, with 9 bases between. Here the CDR3 reads CSALTGYEQYF. CDR3 sequence (DNA): TGCAGTGCTCTGACAGGATACGAGCAGTACTTC.

This clonotype has a handful of counts. The chain carries TRBV7-9 and TRBJ2-3, with TRBD1 matching 7 bases. Germline values: CDR1 SEHNR, CDR2 FQNEAQ (reference sequence). With 5 bases clipped from V and 2 bases from J, the junction kept 13 bases outside the gene matches. The CDR3 is 17 residues long. DNA for the CDR3: TGTGCCAGCAGCAGTTGGGACAGACGGAGACTCACAGATACGCAGTATTTT. Protein sequence: CASSSWDRRRLTDTQYF.

V usage is TRBV12-3 or TRBV12-4 and J usage is TRBJ2-3, with TRBD2 as a possible D gene (5 bases). V lost 1 base and J lost 11, with 16 bases in between. This CDR3 has 14 residues. CDR3 protein: CASSLGSSTDVQYF. The DNA for the CDR3 is TGTGCCAGCAGTTTAGGATCTAGCACAGATGTGCAGTATTTT.

The rearrangement links TRBV29-1 to TRBJ2-3, with TRBD2 matching 8 bases. The germline gives CDR1 SQVTM, CDR2 ANQGSEA. This CDR3 has 15 amino acids. V gave up 3 bases and J gave up 2 bases; unmatched junction bases: 7. For the CDR3, the DNA is TGCAGCGTTGAGGGACGGGAGGGCCCCACAGATACGCAGTATTTT. Encoded protein: CSVEGREGPTDTQYF.

This clonotype has more than one count but fewer than ten. The V call is TRBV20-1, the J call TRBJ2-1; 7 bases align to TRBD2. The V gene's germline CDR1 is DFQATT and CDR2 SNEGSKA (reference sequence). CDR3 length: 15 residues. J gave up 3 bases and V 1 base, and 6 bases lay outside the gene matches. CDR3 nucleotide sequence: TGCAGTGCTAGAGCCAGGCGGGAGTTCTACAATGAGCAGTTCTTC. Translation: CSARARREFYNEQFF.

The rearrangement uses TRBV15 and TRBJ2-1; 9 bases align to TRBD2. In germline, CDR1 is LNHNV, CDR2 YYDKDF (reference sequence). The CDR3 extends over 18 amino acids. Trimming at V came to 2 bases and at J to 7 bases, leaving 15 bases not matched to a gene. The CDR3 nucleotides are TGTGCCACCAGCAGAAGCCCCGGCGGGAGGGCCTCTAAAAATGAGCAGTTCTTC. This sequence encodes CATSRSPGGRASKNEQFF.

This clonotype was seen repeatedly, ten times or more. This chain uses TRBV29-1 with TRBJ1-2; D perhaps matches TRBD1 (5 bases). The CDR3 extends over 14 amino acids. Germline V lookup: CDR1 SQVTM, CDR2 ANQGSEA. V was shortened by 7 bases and J by 2 bases, with 17 bases between the two germline ends. CDR3 nucleotide sequence: TGCAGCGCCAGAGTTTGGACAAACAACTATGGCTACACCTTC. It codes for CSARVWTNNYGYTF.

This clonotype has just a few counts. V gene TRBV27 combines with J gene TRBJ2-5; the match to TRBD1 covers 10 bases. Germline V gives CDR1 MNHEY, CDR2 SMNVEV (reference sequence). The CDR3 sequence is 15 residues long. The V segment lost 8 bases and the J segment 2 bases; nucleotides outside the gene matches: 8. CDR3 in DNA: TGTGCCAGCGGAGGAGGGACAGGGGTGCAAGAGACCCAGTACTTC. It specifies CASGGGTGVQETQYF.

This clonotype has only a few counts. The chain combines TRBV12-3 or TRBV12-4 with TRBJ2-1, with D uncertain. The CDR3 totals 13 residues. Trimming left V 8 bases short and J 0 bases short, with 8 bases between. CDR3 residues: CASRWGSYNEQFF. In DNA form, the CDR3 reads TGTGCCAGCCGGTGGGGCTCCTACAATGAGCAGTTCTTC.